Given below is one T cell receptor (beta chain) in context. The clone's antigen remains unknown. No base quality values were provided; no much bigger clone lies one nucleotide off. Library construction relied on the immunoSEQ multiplex PCR assay. From the authors' description of their analysis: A statistical classification framework was developed to diagnose cytomegalovirus status using the catalog of TCR beta chain sequences. TCRdb holds this immuneACCESS table with in-frame rearrangements only. Some clones are missing; in checked studies, unresolved V genes explain under half, and the rest has no known cause. V, J and clone size derive from that table, while D and trimming were established from the DNA sequence. The sample table shows about 200,000 clones, and more than 65% are seen once. The ten largest clones capture roughly 12% of the sample. This specimen comes from a study of cytomegalovirus exposure and HLA in healthy donors (dated by TCRdb to about 2017). As for the study more broadly: A later analysis indicated that the 90 to 150 validation repertoires were generated on the platform also employed for the approximately 700 repertoires of the first cohort. In addition to the first cohort of 650 to 750 subjects, a separate validation cohort of 130 or so different subjects was used. The study combined high-throughput TCR immunosequencing, statistical association of individual TCRs with disease status, and machine learning to predict cytomegalovirus infection status. The study aimed to test whether cataloging public T cell receptors could reveal signatures of past pathogen exposure. General findings and caveats noted by the study authors: A total of 150 or so TCR beta chains were listed by the study as associated with cytomegalovirus. It was suggested by the authors that the approach could potentially be generalized to other disease states and immunological phenotypes. Three of the identified cytomegalovirus-associated TCR beta chains were confirmed in vitro to be specific for cytomegalovirus antigens. Across donors, most TCR sequences were observed very rarely, whereas some public TCRs were present in many individuals. Cytomegalovirus status was reported to be diagnosed by the classifier with high specificity and sensitivity in both the original and validation cohorts. All 120 repertoires were used to score co-occurrence in the validation cohort in a later analysis, because that analysis had no HLA typing for the cohort. Subsequent analysis determined that TCRs grouped into clusters in the first cohort also showed a tendency toward co-occurrence across the 90 to 150 validation repertoires, and 85% to 95% of cluster scores exceeded 0.

CDR3 length: 14 amino acids, cysteine to phenylalanine. The kept DNA is CDR3 alone, 42 bases in frame from the first base. The germline V gene gives CDR1 as SNHLY and CDR2 as FYNNEI. V and J lose 5 bases and 8 bases, and a span of 18 bases separates them. Donors formed part of the validation cohort, which comprised over a hundred subjects and was distinct from the first cohort of 550 to 850 subjects. This chain is built from TRBV2 and TRBJ1-2, with TRBD1 tentatively as D gene (5 bases match). This sequence was found in a woman in her thirties in good health and CMV-seropositive. Specimen: PBMCs. The DNA sequence is TGTGCCAGCAGTTCCGCTATTACAGGAAGCGGCTACACCTTC. It is translated as CASSSAITGSGYTF.